A single sample gave rise to the 26 T cell receptor beta chains below, sequenced in a study of OX40 agonist ivuxolimab in advanced cancers. Assay used: immunoSEQ multiplex PCR; TCRdb lists only in-frame clones, some missing. The sample has roughly 100,000 clones; 86% are singletons. This specimen was CD4+ or CD8+ T cells sorted from blood, taken in a trial of the OX40 agonist ivuxolimab. All receptors come from an adult with an advanced solid tumor such as melanoma, head and neck, liver or kidney cancer.

This chain uses TRBV19 with TRBJ2-2, with D unresolved. CDR1 and CDR2 from the germline V gene are LNHDA and SQIVND (reference sequence). Trimming stripped 6 bases from V and 0 bases from J, with 8 bases between. This CDR3 contains 14 residues. The CDR3 is CASRDNANTGELFF. CDR3 sequence (DNA): TGTGCCAGTAGAGACAATGCGAACACCGGGGAGCTGTTTTTT.

The rearrangement joins TRBV6-6 to TRBJ2-1, with 9 positions matching TRBD2. Germline CDR1 MNHNY, CDR2 SVGAGI (reference sequence). After removal of 11 bases from V and 9 bases from J, the junction contained 14 bases not matched to a gene. CDR3 size: 14 residues. This CDR3 reads CAAYGASGISEQFF. As DNA, the CDR3 is TGTGCCGCATATGGGGCTAGCGGGATAAGTGAGCAGTTCTTC.

The V and J genes are TRBV6-5 and TRBJ1-2, with 7 bases aligning to TRBD1. The CDR3 sequence is 14 residues long. The germline gives CDR1 MNHEY, CDR2 SVGAGI. V lost 6 bases to trimming and J lost 3 bases; unmatched junction nucleotides: 7. CDR3 sequence reads: CASRETGTDYGYTF. The CDR3 nucleotides are TGTGCCAGCAGAGAGACCGGGACAGACTATGGCTACACCTTC.

The genes are TRBV19 and TRBJ2-1; TRBD2 matches at 8 bases. The CDR3 is 14 residues long. Germline loops: CDR1 LNHDA, CDR2 SQIVND (reference sequence). After removal of 9 bases from V and 6 bases from J, the junction contained 10 bases not matched to a gene. The CDR3 DNA reads as TGTGCCAGCAACCGGGGGGGACGGACCAATGAGCAGTTCTTC. Translation gives CASNRGGRTNEQFF.

The rearrangement joins TRBV19 to TRBJ1-1, with TRBD1 matching over 10 bases. V shed 3 bases, J shed 5 bases, and the junction held 6 bases outside the gene matches. Germline V CDR1 and CDR2: LNHDA, SQIVND (reference sequence). This CDR3 comprises 15 residues. The CDR3 loop reads CASSIWGQGKTEAFF. In nucleotides, the CDR3 is TGTGCCAGTAGTATTTGGGGACAGGGGAAAACTGAAGCTTTCTTT.

The table lists this clone with a count of one. V usage is TRBV27 and J usage is TRBJ1-6; no clear D gene. The V gene's germline CDR1 is MNHEY and CDR2 SMNVEV (reference sequence). CDR3 length: 15 amino acids. V lost 4 bases and J 6 bases, leaving 13 bases between the germline ends. CDR3 sequence (DNA): TGTGCCAGCAGTTCCCAAGACGGGTTTAATTCACCCCTCCACTTT. Translation gives CASSSQDGFNSPLHF.

This sequence joins TRBV5-1 and TRBJ2-5; D remains ambiguous. The DNA end favors TRBJ2-7, so the J call may be wrong. Germline V gives CDR1 SGHRS, CDR2 YFSETQ. This CDR3 region has 14 residues. The CDR3: CASSVGELSYEQYF. In nucleotides, the CDR3 is TGCGCCAGCAGTGTTGGCGAGCTCTCCTACGAGCAGTACTTC.

V gene TRBV27 combines with J gene TRBJ2-7; no reliable D call. Germline CDR1 and CDR2: MNHEY and SMNVEV (reference sequence). The CDR3 covers 11 residues. Trimming shortened V by 10 bases and J by 0 bases, and 7 bases separated the two germline ends. The CDR3 here is CATRLSYEQYF. The CDR3, as DNA: TGTGCCACCCGCCTCTCCTACGAGCAGTACTTC.

This chain links TRBV2 with TRBJ1-5; no reliable D call. From germline, CDR1 is SNHLY and CDR2 FYNNEI. CDR3 length equals 13 residues. V lost 4 bases and J 0 bases, leaving 4 bases between the germline ends. As DNA, the CDR3 is TGTGCCAGCAGTGCGGATAGCAATCAGCCCCAGCATTTT. Amino acid sequence: CASSADSNQPQHF. Full variable domain (remainder filled in from reference TRBV2 and TRBJ1-5): EPEVTQTPSHQVTQMGQEVILRCVPISNHLYFYWYRQILGQKVEFLVSFYNNEISEKSEIFDDQFSVERPDGSNFTLKIRSTKLEDSAMYFCASSADSNQPQHFGDGTRLSIL.

This clone was seen once. V and J are TRBV29-1 and TRBJ2-5; 11 bases align to TRBD1. The J call may be in error: the DNA end matches TRBJ2-7 better. From germline, CDR1 is SQVTM and CDR2 ANQGSEA. This CDR3 has 14 residues. The CDR3: CSVVGWTGGNEQYF. DNA for the CDR3: TGCAGCGTTGTAGGTTGGACAGGGGGCAACGAGCAGTACTTC.

This clone has only a few counts. The germline gene is not matched at one end of the junction; a read error may be the cause. The chain links TRBV20-1 to TRBJ1-1, with a possible D match to TRBD1 (5 bases). The CDR3 consists of 11 residues. Germline CDR1 and CDR2: DFQATT and SNEGSKA (reference sequence). CDR3 sequence: CSARDGWDPVF. The CDR3 coding sequence is TGCAGTGCTAGAGATGGGTGGGACCCCGTCTTT.

This clone was detected only a few times. The V gene is TRBV5-4, the J gene TRBJ1-2; no clear D gene. The CDR3 is made up of 12 amino acids. Trimming removed 5 bases from V and 0 bases from J, with 5 bases in between. The germline CDR1 and CDR2 sequences are SGHNT and YYREEE (reference sequence). The DNA of the CDR3 is TGTGCCAGCAGGACTACTAACTATGGCTACACCTTC. Its protein is CASRTTNYGYTF.

The chain uses TRBV11-1 and TRBJ2-7; TRBD1 agrees at 7 bases. The V gene's germline CDR1 is SGHAT and CDR2 FQDESV (reference sequence). V shed 4 bases, J shed 4 bases, and the junction held 4 bases outside the gene matches. The CDR3 loop spans 13 amino acids. CDR3 DNA sequence: TGTGCCAGCAGCTACCGACAGGGTTACGAGCAGTACTTC. This codes for CASSYRQGYEQYF.

This clone appeared a single time. This chain links TRBV27 with TRBJ1-2, with TRBD1 identical over 7 bases. Germline values: CDR1 MNHEY, CDR2 SMNVEV (reference sequence). J was trimmed by 4 bases and V by 2 bases; bases with no gene match: 4. There are 14 residues in the CDR3. CDR3: CASSLTRQGYGYTF. As DNA, the CDR3 is TGTGCCAGCAGTTTAACGCGACAGGGCTATGGCTACACCTTC.

The chain employs TRBV15 and TRBJ1-1; D gene unclear. Germline CDR1 is LNHNV and CDR2 is YYDKDF (reference sequence). The V end was cut by 2 bases, the J end by 3 bases, with 7 bases between. The CDR3 loop spans 13 amino acids. This CDR3 reads CATSRKRDTEAFF. CDR3 bases: TGTGCCACCAGCAGAAAACGAGACACTGAAGCTTTCTTT.

The chain recombines TRBV6-1 with TRBJ1-5; D gene uncertain. Germline CDR1 reads MNHNS; CDR2 reads SASEGT. The germline V and J ends were trimmed by 4 bases and 2 bases, with 6 bases remaining between them. CDR3 length: 13 amino acids. CDR3: CASSGDGNQPQHF. The CDR3 DNA is TGTGCCAGCAGTGGCGACGGCAATCAGCCCCAGCATTTT.

This clone appeared a single time. CDR3 in amino acids: CASSAGDRRSEAFF. The CDR3 nucleotides are TGTGCCAGCAGCGCAGGGGACAGAAGATCTGAAGCTTTCTTT. This rearrangement joins TRBV9 to TRBJ1-1, with TRBD1 matching 7 bases. The trim removed 3 bases at V and 6 bases at J, leaving 8 bases unmatched. Germline CDR1 and CDR2: SGDLS and YYNGEE. The CDR3 consists of 14 residues.

This chain uses TRBV19 with TRBJ1-2; D is ambiguous. Per germline, CDR1 LNHDA and CDR2 SQIVND (reference sequence). There are 13 residues in the CDR3. V was pared by 3 bases and J by 4 bases, with 9 bases between. DNA for the CDR3: TGTGCCAGTAGTATCAACCAGGCCTATGGCTACACCTTC. Encoded protein: CASSINQAYGYTF. Supplemented by reference TRBV19 and TRBJ1-2, the full variable domain reads DGGITQSPKYLFRKEGQNVTLSCEQNLNHDAMYWYRQDPGQGLRLIYYSQIVNDFQKGDIAEGYSVSREKKESFPLTVTSAQKNPTAFYLCASSINQAYGYTFGSGTRLTVV.

This chain joins TRBV7-9 and TRBJ2-5; D tentatively fits TRBD1 or TRBD2 (6 bases each). This CDR3 spans 15 amino acids. Looked up from germline, CDR1 is SEHNR and CDR2 is FQNEAQ (reference sequence). Trimming stripped 5 bases from V and 5 bases from J, with 18 bases between. CDR3 in DNA: TGTGCCAGCAGCCCTGTAGGGGGGATTGGGGAGACCCAGTACTTC. Its protein is CASSPVGGIGETQYF.

The rearrangement joins TRBV27 to TRBJ2-7, with TRBD2 matching 13 bases. There are 17 residues in the CDR3. Trimming took 5 bases from V and 5 from J; bases not matched to a gene: 12. Germline assignment: CDR1 MNHEY and CDR2 SMNVEV (reference sequence). CDR3 nucleotides: TGTGCCAGCAGTACACTAGCGGGAGGGCCTACGTTGGACGAGCAGTACTTC. It codes for CASSTLAGGPTLDEQYF.

The chain combines TRBV5-1 with TRBJ2-3; no clear D gene. CDR3 length: 16 amino acids. V shed 0 bases and J shed 0 bases, with 11 bases lying between them. Germline loops: CDR1 SGHRS, CDR2 YFSETQ. The CDR3 sequence: CASSLADYSSTDTQYF. The DNA for the CDR3 is TGCGCCAGCAGCTTGGCCGATTACTCTAGCACAGATACGCAGTATTTT.

In this sample, this clone turned up once. The chain carries TRBV30 and TRBJ2-2, with D unclear. Germline-derived CDR1 and CDR2 are GTSNPN and SVGIG (reference sequence). The CDR3 is made up of 12 amino acids. Trimming pared 6 bases from V and 4 bases from J, leaving 9 bases between. The CDR3 protein is CACLTGTGELFF. The CDR3 bases are TGTGCCTGTCTTACCGGCACCGGGGAGCTGTTTTTT.

The gene calls are TRBV9 and TRBJ2-1; 11 bases match TRBD2. Germline lookup yields CDR1 SGDLS and CDR2 YYNGEE. The CDR3 sequence is 17 residues long. Trimming cost V 0 bases and J 12 bases; bases outside gene matches: 14. The CDR3 DNA reads as TGTGCCAGCAGCGTAGCTGGGGGGACTAGCGGATTAAGAGGGCAGTTCTTC. Encoded protein: CASSVAGGTSGLRGQFF. Full variable domain (missing parts from reference TRBV9 and TRBJ2-1): DSGVTQTPKHLITATGQRVTLRCSPRSGDLSVYWYQQSLDQGLQFLIQYYNGEERAKGNILERFSAQQFPDLHSELNLSSLELGDSALYFCASSVAGGTSGLRGQFFGPGTRLTVL.

The V gene is TRBV11-3, the J gene TRBJ2-3; D is possibly TRBD1 or TRBD2 (5 bases each). Germline-derived CDR1 and CDR2 are SGHNT and YENEEA. V gave up 5 bases and J gave up 0 bases, with 9 bases separating them. This CDR3 is built from 14 residues. The CDR3 loop reads CASSRRESTDTQYF. DNA of the CDR3: TGTGCCAGCAGCCGCAGGGAGAGCACAGATACGCAGTATTTT.

The J gene is TRBJ2-7, the V gene TRBV14; D unclear. The CDR3 covers 13 residues. Trimming pared 0 bases from V and 4 bases from J, leaving 7 bases between. The germline CDR1 and CDR2 sequences are SGHDN and FVKESK. The DNA of the CDR3 is TGTGCCAGCAGCCAAGAAACCCTATACGAGCAGTACTTC. It specifies CASSQETLYEQYF.

The V gene is TRBV11-3, the J gene TRBJ1-4, with D maybe TRBD1 (5 bases). Germline V gives CDR1 SGHNT, CDR2 YENEEA. The CDR3 spans 13 residues. V gave up 5 bases and J gave up 8 bases, with 12 bases separating them. The CDR3 DNA follows: TGTGCCAGCAGCCGAGCAACAGGAGAAAAACTGTTTTTT. It encodes CASSRATGEKLFF.